This section outlines one T cell receptor beta chain sequence together with its context. In the study's own analysis: It was from reference gene primer amplification that nucleated cell counts were estimated. TCRdb's copy holds only in-frame clones and misses some; the assay was immunoSEQ multiplex PCR. The V and J calls and clone size come from that table; D and trimming were worked out from the DNA. The table shows under 300,000 clones, with about 88% occurring only once. Seattle's enrolled individuals joined amid active infection and were then monitored longitudinally. The data belong to a study of blood T cell repertoires in COVID-19. Study-level background: Acute-phase and convalescent COVID-19 samples originated in the United States, Italy and Spain. PBMCs, B-cell-depleted T cells, or T cells were the source of the cDNA or gDNA that made up the material.

The CDR3 has 15 amino acids. Germline trimming cut 6 bases from V and 7 bases from J; bases unmatched to any gene: 9. The germline gives CDR1 MNHEY, CDR2 SMNVEV (reference sequence). This sequence originates from a woman aged 65 to 85 with COVID-19, enrolled during active disease. Material for sequencing was peripheral blood. This rearrangement joins TRBV27 to TRBJ2-2; TRBD2 matches at 9 bases. CDR3 region: CASSSGLALGGELFF. For the CDR3, the DNA is TGTGCCAGCAGCTCGGGACTAGCATTGGGCGGGGAGCTGTTTTTT.